Shown below are 29 T cell receptor beta chains from a single sample sequenced in a study of blood T cell repertoires in COVID-19. The assay was immunoSEQ multiplex PCR, and TCRdb's table has in-frame clones only and misses some. The sample has about 50,000 clones; approximately 83% are singletons. Sequencing used peripheral blood. The receptors stem from a man aged 40-49 years with acute or convalescent COVID-19.

The rearrangement joins TRBV4-1 to TRBJ1-6, with 8 nucleotides matching TRBD1. With 0 bases clipped from V and 9 bases from J, the junction kept 4 bases outside the gene matches. The CDR3 spans 15 residues. CDR1 MGHRA and CDR2 YSYEKL come from the germline V gene. For the CDR3, the DNA is TGCGCCAGCAGCCAAGAACAGGGGGGAGGTTCACCCCTCCACTTT. Encoded protein: CASSQEQGGGSPLHF.

This chain links TRBV7-5 with TRBJ1-3; TRBD1 is taken as the D call from the table, unchecked against the DNA. TRBV7-5 is marked as a pseudogene. This CDR3 spans 15 amino acids. The CDR3 region has the DNA TGTGCCAGAAGCTCCTCCGGGACAGGGGGAAACACCATATATTTT. Protein sequence: CARSSSGTGGNTIYF.

The chain uses TRBV28 and TRBJ1-3; TRBD1 matches 7 bases. From germline, CDR1 is MDHEN and CDR2 SYDVKM. The CDR3 has 14 amino acids. After removal of 6 bases from V and 0 bases from J, the junction contained 2 bases not matched to a gene. The CDR3 DNA follows: TGTGCCAGCAGGGGACAGAGCTCTGGAAACACCATATATTTT. Encoded protein: CASRGQSSGNTIYF.

In this sample, this clone turned up a few times. The rearrangement links TRBV12-3 or TRBV12-4 to TRBJ1-1; 11 bases are a match to TRBD1. The CDR3 covers 12 residues. V was clipped by 7 bases and J by 10 bases; unmatched bases: 5. The DNA for the CDR3 is TGTGCCAGCATCCCGGACAGGGGGCCAGCTTTCTTT. This codes for CASIPDRGPAFF.

The chain uses TRBV7-9 and TRBJ2-3; 11 nucleotides agree with TRBD2. V trimming: 2 bases; J trimming: 7 bases; junction bases outside the gene matches: 8. Germline CDR1 SEHNR, CDR2 FQNEAQ (reference sequence). The CDR3 loop spans 16 amino acids. The CDR3 nucleotides read TGTGCCAGCAGCTTATGGCTAGCTAGCGGGGGGTATACGCAGTATTTT. It encodes CASSLWLASGGYTQYF.

This clone was seen a single time. The chain couples TRBV6-4 to TRBJ1-5, with 8 bases aligning to TRBD1. The V gene end was trimmed by 6 bases and the J gene end by 7 bases; junction bases not matched to a gene: 5. This CDR3 region has 13 residues. Germline values: CDR1 MRHNA, CDR2 SNTAGT. The CDR3 bases are TGTGCCAGCAGCGCGACAGGGGTACAGCCCCAGCATTTT. As protein: CASSATGVQPQHF.

V usage is TRBV2 and J usage is TRBJ1-4; no definite D call. CDR3 length equals 12 residues. The germline gives CDR1 SNHLY, CDR2 FYNNEI. Trimming stripped 6 bases from V and 6 bases from J, with 8 bases between. CDR3: CASRFTDEKLFF. For the CDR3, the DNA is TGTGCCAGCAGATTCACTGATGAAAAACTGTTTTTT.

This CDR3 reads CAWSTGQGAGYTF. The CDR3 nucleotides read TGTGCCTGGAGCACGGGACAGGGAGCTGGCTACACCTTC. The V and J genes are TRBV30 and TRBJ1-2, with 9 bases fitting TRBD1. Losses at the gene ends were 3 bases for V and 7 bases for J; bases not matched to a gene: 6. Per the germline V gene, CDR1 is GTSNPN and CDR2 is SVGIG (reference sequence). The CDR3 has 13 amino acids.

This clone was picked up one time. The rearrangement links TRBV4-2 to TRBJ1-5; D not certain. The ends were cut back, 0 bases at V and 4 bases at J, with 10 bases in the middle. Germline loops: CDR1 LGHNA, CDR2 YNFKEQ. CDR3 size: 15 residues. The CDR3 reads CASSQDHSQNQPQHF. In DNA, the CDR3 is TGTGCCAGCAGCCAAGATCACAGTCAGAATCAGCCCCAGCATTTT.

V and J are TRBV7-6 and TRBJ2-5, with D tentatively TRBD2 (7 bases). The germline V gene has CDR1 SGHVS and CDR2 FNYEAQ. Trimming took off 1 base at V and 4 bases at J, with 13 bases between the two ends. This CDR3 spans 15 amino acids. CDR3: CASSLVPGEGETQYF. CDR3 nucleotide sequence: TGTGCCAGCAGCTTAGTCCCAGGGGAGGGAGAGACCCAGTACTTC.

The rearrangement uses TRBV9 and TRBJ1-5; D remains unclear. V was cut by 3 bases and J by 4 bases, with 11 bases left in between. Germline V gene sequence: CDR1 SGDLS, CDR2 YYNGEE. The CDR3 consists of 14 residues. CDR3 residues: CASSDEEGNQPQHF. The CDR3 DNA sequence: TGTGCCAGCAGCGACGAAGAGGGAAATCAGCCCCAGCATTTT.

V gene TRBV10-3 combines with J gene TRBJ1-1; D is unclear. Germline CDR1 ENHRY, CDR2 SYGVKD. Between the trimmed V and J ends, which lost 11 bases and 4 bases, there was a span of 14 bases. The CDR3 totals 12 residues. The CDR3 DNA is TGTGCCGCGAGGGAGTCGGGCACTGAAGCTTTCTTT. Translation gives CAARESGTEAFF.

The chain links TRBV5-1 to TRBJ2-4; 7 nucleotides match TRBD2. V lost 0 bases and J lost 1; bases outside the gene matches: 7. Germline CDR1 and CDR2: SGHRS and YFSETQ. CDR3 size: 17 residues. The CDR3 DNA follows: TGCGCCAGCAGCTTGGAAGGCGGGAGTGGGGCCAAAAACATTCAGTACTTC. Encoded protein: CASSLEGGSGAKNIQYF.

This clone showed up just once. This rearrangement joins TRBV9 to TRBJ2-3; D gene unclear. This CDR3 is 16 amino acids long. Germline-derived CDR1 and CDR2 are SGDLS and YYNGEE. The V end was cut by 0 bases, the J end by 1 base, with 12 bases between. CDR3: CASSVGNSQGTDTQYF. CDR3 sequence (DNA): TGTGCCAGCAGCGTAGGAAATTCGCAGGGCACAGATACGCAGTATTTT.

CDR3 loop: CASRQGLYEQYF. The CDR3 DNA reads TGTGCCAGCAGACAGGGGCTTTACGAGCAGTACTTC. The chain is built from TRBV2 and TRBJ2-7; 7 bases align to TRBD1. Germline V gene data show CDR1 as SNHLY and CDR2 as FYNNEI. Losses at the gene ends were 6 bases for V and 4 bases for J; bases not matched to a gene: 3. This CDR3 is 12 amino acids long.

The V and J genes are TRBV6-5 and TRBJ2-3; 9 bases align to TRBD2. CDR3 length equals 15 residues. Germline values: CDR1 MNHEY, CDR2 SVGAGI. V lost 7 bases and J lost 6; bases outside the gene matches: 11. The CDR3 sequence: CASTQLAGGLDTQYF. CDR3 in DNA: TGTGCCAGCACCCAACTTGCGGGAGGGTTGGATACGCAGTATTTT.

This sequence joins TRBV19 and TRBJ2-1, with TRBD2 matching 8 bases. The junction had 7 bases not matched to a gene; V was cut back by 3 bases and J by 6 bases. In germline, CDR1 is LNHDA, CDR2 SQIVND (reference sequence). The CDR3 consists of 15 residues. The chain's CDR3 is CASSIRGTSSNEQFF. The CDR3 bases are TGTGCCAGTAGTATTAGGGGGACTAGTTCCAATGAGCAGTTCTTC.

The V and J genes are TRBV21-1 and TRBJ2-1; the table's TRBD1 call for D was not verified on the DNA. TRBV21-1 is classified as a pseudogene. The CDR3 is made up of 16 amino acids. CDR3 coding DNA: TGTGCCAGCAGCAAAGCCGGCAGGGGGCTCTACAATGAGCAGTTCTTC. Protein sequence: CASSKAGRGLYNEQFF.

This clone was observed once. The CDR3 spells CASSAGDSPLHF. The CDR3 DNA follows: TGTGCCAGCAGCGCAGGGGATTCACCCCTCCACTTT. The chain has TRBV7-9 and TRBJ1-6; tentatively, D is TRBD1 (6 bases). The CDR3 runs to 12 residues. Trimming stripped 5 bases from V and 8 bases from J, with 7 bases between. Germline assignment: CDR1 SEHNR and CDR2 FQNEAQ (reference sequence).

The chain couples TRBV2 to TRBJ1-2; 10 bases are a match to TRBD1. The CDR3 has 11 amino acids. Germline V gene lookup returns CDR1 SNHLY and CDR2 FYNNEI. Unmatched junction bases numbered 2, after V lost 6 bases and J lost 10 bases. DNA of the CDR3: TGTGCCAGCAGGACAGGGGGCGACTACACCTTC. It translates to CASRTGGDYTF.

This chain connects TRBV12-5 to TRBJ2-1; 7 nucleotides agree with TRBD1. The junction had 10 bases not matched to a gene; V was cut back by 1 base and J by 16 bases. Germline CDR1 and CDR2: LGHNT and FRNRAP. The CDR3 consists of 13 residues. The CDR3, as DNA: TGTGCTAGTGGTTTGGATGCGACAGGGTTGCGATTCTTC. Translation gives CASGLDATGLRFF.

This clone occurred a few times. V usage is TRBV6-5 and J usage is TRBJ1-6; no clear D gene. The length of the CDR3 is 13 residues. Trimming removed 7 bases at V and 7 bases at J, with 11 bases between. The germline V gene encodes CDR1 MNHEY and CDR2 SVGAGI. The CDR3 DNA sequence: TGTGCCAGCACCCGGACGGGAAATTCACCCCTCCACTTT. Translated: CASTRTGNSPLHF.

This chain uses TRBV14 with TRBJ2-3; no definite D call. Trimming removed 0 bases at V and 0 bases at J, with 10 bases between. CDR1 is SGHDN and CDR2 is FVKESK in the germline V gene. The CDR3 spans 16 residues. This CDR3 reads CASSQDTSASTDTQYF. The CDR3 nucleotides are TGTGCCAGCAGCCAAGATACCAGCGCCAGCACAGATACGCAGTATTTT.

V gene TRBV5-1 combines with J gene TRBJ1-1; D might be TRBD1 (6 bases). V was clipped by 3 bases and J by 4 bases, with 13 bases between them. This CDR3 contains 14 residues. The germline V gene encodes CDR1 SGHRS and CDR2 YFSETQ. DNA for the CDR3: TGCGCCAGCAGCTCGGACAGCCGAAGCACTGAAGCTTTCTTT. Translating gives CASSSDSRSTEAFF.

V is TRBV6-5 and J is TRBJ2-3; D might be TRBD2 (7 bases). The V gene lost 7 bases and the J gene lost 6 bases, with 17 bases spanning the gap. The CDR3 covers 14 residues. Germline loops: CDR1 MNHEY, CDR2 SVGAGI. CDR3 nucleotide sequence: TGTGCCAGCAACTGGGGGGGCATAACCGATACGCAGTATTTT. This codes for CASNWGGITDTQYF.

The chain has TRBV27 and TRBJ2-1; D is possibly TRBD1 (6 bases). Germline values: CDR1 MNHEY, CDR2 SMNVEV (reference sequence). The CDR3 covers 14 residues. Trimming shortened V by 2 bases and J by 5 bases, and 10 bases separated the two germline ends. CDR3 sequence: CASSLQGLHNEQFF. The DNA for the CDR3 is TGTGCCAGCAGTTTACAGGGGCTACACAATGAGCAGTTCTTC.

The chain employs TRBV3-1 (or the pseudogene TRBV3-2) and TRBJ1-5, with D possibly being TRBD1 (6 bases). The CDR3 runs 15 residues. CDR1 is LGHDT, CDR2 YNNKEL, per germline (reference sequence). Deletions cut 8 bases from V and 0 bases from J, with 14 bases between. The chain's CDR3 is CASSRSRGSNQPQHF. CDR3 nucleotides: TGTGCCAGCTCCAGAAGCAGGGGTAGCAATCAGCCCCAGCATTTT.

The CDR3 DNA is TGTGCCAGCAGTATGGACTACTATGGCTACACCTTC. This encodes CASSMDYYGYTF. The chain joins TRBV2 to TRBJ1-2; D ambiguous. This CDR3 is 12 amino acids long. Germline V gene data show CDR1 as SNHLY and CDR2 as FYNNEI. Deletions cut 5 bases from V and 3 bases from J, with 7 bases between.

The chain links TRBV15 to TRBJ1-2, with TRBD1 matching 7 bases. V trimming: 5 bases; J trimming: 8 bases; junction bases outside the gene matches: 14. Germline V gene sequence: CDR1 LNHNV, CDR2 YYDKDF (reference sequence). The CDR3 contains 15 residues. Here the CDR3 reads CATSFPGTAGTGYTF. CDR3 bases: TGTGCCACCAGCTTCCCCGGGACAGCAGGAACCGGCTACACCTTC.